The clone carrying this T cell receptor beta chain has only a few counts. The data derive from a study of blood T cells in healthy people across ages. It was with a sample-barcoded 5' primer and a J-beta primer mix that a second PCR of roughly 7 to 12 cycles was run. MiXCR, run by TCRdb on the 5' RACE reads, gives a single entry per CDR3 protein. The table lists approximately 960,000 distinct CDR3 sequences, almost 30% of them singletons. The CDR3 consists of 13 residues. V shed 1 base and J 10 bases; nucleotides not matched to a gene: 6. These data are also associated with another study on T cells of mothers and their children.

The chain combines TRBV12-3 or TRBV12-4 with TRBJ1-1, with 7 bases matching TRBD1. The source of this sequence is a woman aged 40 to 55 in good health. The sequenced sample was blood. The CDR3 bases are TGTGCCAGCAGTTTAGGTACAGGGGCGGCAGCTTTCTTT. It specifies CASSLGTGAAAFF.